One sample yielded the 8 T cell receptor beta chains listed below, sequenced in a study of blood T cell repertoires in COVID-19. Generated by immunoSEQ multiplex PCR, the TCRdb table keeps only in-frame clones and is missing some. In the table there are about 270,000 clones, about nine tenths of which are singletons. The sample consisted of PBMCs or T cells enriched from blood (not recorded which). The receptors were gathered from a woman aged 18 to 35 who had recovered from COVID-19.

The CDR3 here is CASSPDKVPQGQSTDTQYF. The CDR3 bases are TGTGCCAGCAGCCCGGACAAGGTTCCTCAGGGACAGAGCACAGATACGCAGTATTTT. The V gene is TRBV4-2, the J gene TRBJ2-3; 7 bases line up with TRBD1. The junction had 16 bases not matched to a gene; V was cut back by 4 bases and J by 0 bases. This CDR3 is built from 19 residues. Germline V gene sequence: CDR1 LGHNA, CDR2 YNFKEQ.

In this sample, this clone turned up a few times. The gene calls are TRBV11-3 and TRBJ2-3; D might be TRBD2 (5 bases). The CDR3 is 14 residues long. The V end was cut by 1 base, the J end by 3 bases, with 8 bases between. CDR1 and CDR2 from the germline V gene are SGHNT and YENEEA. CDR3 in DNA: TGTGCCAGCAGCTTAGTCACTAGTACAGATACGCAGTATTTT. Protein: CASSLVTSTDTQYF.

The chain carries TRBV15 and TRBJ2-7; D remains unclear. The CDR3 loop spans 13 amino acids. V was shortened by 0 bases and J by 8 bases, with 11 bases between the two germline ends. Germline assignment: CDR1 LNHNV and CDR2 YYDKDF (reference sequence). CDR3 amino acids: CATSRDQLRQQYF. CDR3 DNA sequence: TGTGCCACCAGCAGAGACCAACTCAGGCAGCAGTACTTC. Supplemented by reference TRBV15 and TRBJ2-7, the full variable domain reads DAMVIQNPRYQVTQFGKPVTLSCSQTLNHNVMYWYQQKSSQAPKLLFHYYDKDFNNEADTPDNFQSRRPNTSFCFLDIRSPGLGDTAMYLCATSRDQLRQQYFGPGTRLTVT.

The V and J genes are TRBV4-1 and TRBJ1-5, with no clear D. The CDR3 has 15 amino acids. CDR1 and CDR2 from the germline V gene are MGHRA and YSYEKL. The V and J ends lost 0 bases and 4 bases respectively, with 10 bases between them. The CDR3 reads CASSQDRSPNQPQHF. The CDR3 region has the DNA TGCGCCAGCAGCCAAGATAGGAGCCCGAATCAGCCCCAGCATTTT.

There are a few counts of this clone. V is TRBV10-2 and J is TRBJ1-4; TRBD1 matches at 9 bases. V trimming: 4 bases; J trimming: 2 bases; junction bases outside the gene matches: 8. The germline CDR1 and CDR2 sequences are WSHSY and SAAADI. The CDR3 extends over 17 amino acids. The CDR3: CASSGYGQGLTNEKLFF. CDR3 sequence (DNA): TGCGCCAGCAGTGGCTATGGACAGGGGTTGACTAATGAAAAACTGTTTTTT.

The chain carries TRBV5-6 and TRBJ2-7; a weak D match, TRBD2 (5 bases). The germline CDR1 and CDR2 sequences are SGHDT and YYEEEE. There are 13 residues in the CDR3. V dropped 2 bases and J dropped 6 bases, with 12 bases sitting between them. The CDR3 coding sequence is TGTGCCAGCAGCTTACTAGGGCATGGCGAGCAGTACTTC. Its translation is CASSLLGHGEQYF.

This rearrangement joins TRBV9 to TRBJ1-2; the match to TRBD1 covers 8 bases. This CDR3 has 15 amino acids. Germline V gene lookup returns CDR1 SGDLS and CDR2 YYNGEE. Unmatched junction bases numbered 9, after V lost 0 bases and J lost 8 bases. The CDR3 protein is CASSVGQGAWRGYTF. The CDR3 coding sequence is TGTGCCAGCAGCGTAGGGCAGGGGGCTTGGAGAGGCTACACCTTC. The full variable domain, in which reference TRBV9 and TRBJ1-2 provide the parts outside the CDR3, is DSGVTQTPKHLITATGQRVTLRCSPRSGDLSVYWYQQSLDQGLQFLIQYYNGEERAKGNILERFSAQQFPDLHSELNLSSLELGDSALYFCASSVGQGAWRGYTFGSGTRLTVV.

This clone has only one observation. V and J are TRBV2 and TRBJ2-3, with TRBD1 matching 8 bases. Germline loops: CDR1 SNHLY, CDR2 FYNNEI. V was pared by 7 bases and J by 6 bases, with 9 bases of the junction left unmatched. The CDR3 runs to 14 residues. CDR3 protein: CASTQGPGGDTQYF. The CDR3 region has the DNA TGTGCCAGCACCCAAGGACCAGGGGGCGATACGCAGTATTTT.